This T cell receptor (beta chain) appears in the sequencing data of a study of T cell repertoires in cytomegalovirus infection. On the study more broadly: Carrying CMV and the relevant HLA type showed in public TCR beta signatures. Findings and limits, study-wide: The cumulative frequency of public TCR beta families identified carriers of CMV plus the relevant HLA.

A remark on this clonotype: Its antigen is currently unknown.

This CDR3 is built from 14 residues. CDR1 and CDR2 from the germline V gene are SGHRS and YFSETQ. The germline V and J ends were trimmed by 2 bases and 2 bases, with 10 bases remaining between them. One entry per CDR3 protein results from TCRdb running MiXCR on the reads. The top ten clones hold under 8.5% of a sample with some 600,000 distinct CDR3 sequences, 20% to 25% of them seen once. Sequenced material: CD8+ T cells from PBMCs. The clonotype was recovered from a human donor in good health (CMV status not recorded). Some clones in this sample may be carry-over from other donors' samples. The chain joins TRBV5-1 to TRBJ2-5; D gene unclear. Written as DNA, the CDR3 is TGCGCCAGCAGCTTCCTTCAAGCGCAAGAGACCCAGTACTTC. Protein sequence: CASSFLQAQETQYF.